This passage covers 16 T cell receptor beta chains from one sample sequenced in a study of blood T cell repertoires in COVID-19. Clones were read by immunoSEQ multiplex PCR, and TCRdb kept only the in-frame ones, dropping some. Among 260,000 or so clones listed, roughly 76% were seen once. Sequencing used peripheral blood. These receptors all come from a woman older than 75 with COVID-19, enrolled during active disease.

The V call is TRBV5-4, the J call TRBJ1-4; 8 nucleotides match TRBD1. The CDR3 sequence is 14 residues long. Per the germline V gene, CDR1 is SGHNT and CDR2 is YYREEE (reference sequence). Germline trimming cut 2 bases from V and 10 bases from J; bases unmatched to any gene: 7. The CDR3 region has the DNA TGTGCCAGCAGCTTTCAGGGGGCGAGCGGAAAACTGTTTTTT. Translating it yields CASSFQGASGKLFF.

This sequence joins TRBV28 and TRBJ2-7; possible D gene TRBD2, 7 bases. From germline, CDR1 is MDHEN and CDR2 SYDVKM. Trimming took off 2 bases at V and 0 bases at J, with 14 bases between the two ends. The CDR3 sequence is 16 residues long. The CDR3 DNA is TGTGCCAGCAGTTTAGGGGGGGCGGGATCCTCCTACGAGCAGTACTTC. Encoded protein: CASSLGGAGSSYEQYF.

The chain is built from TRBV15 and TRBJ2-5; D is perhaps TRBD1 (6 bases). V lost 5 bases and J 0 bases, leaving 16 bases between the germline ends. The CDR3 covers 16 residues. CDR1 is LNHNV, CDR2 YYDKDF, per germline (reference sequence). The CDR3: CATSANFGQYQETQYF. DNA for the CDR3: TGTGCCACCAGCGCCAACTTCGGACAGTACCAAGAGACCCAGTACTTC. Complete variable domain (other parts from reference TRBV15 and TRBJ2-5): DAMVIQNPRYQVTQFGKPVTLSCSQTLNHNVMYWYQQKSSQAPKLLFHYYDKDFNNEADTPDNFQSRRPNTSFCFLDIRSPGLGDTAMYLCATSANFGQYQETQYFGPGTRLLVL.

With regard to this clone: Additional DNA sequences in this sample encode the identical CDR3. V usage is TRBV3-1 (or the pseudogene TRBV3-2) and J usage is TRBJ1-5; 9 positions agree with TRBD1. There are 15 residues in the CDR3. Germline V CDR1 and CDR2: LGHDT, YNNKEL (reference sequence). V gave up 6 bases and J gave up 4 bases; unmatched junction bases: 7. The CDR3 DNA reads as TGTGCCAGCAGTCCCAACGGACAGGGGAATCAGCCCCAGCATTTT. This encodes CASSPNGQGNQPQHF.

Only one count was recorded for this clone. J is TRBJ1-2 and V is TRBV11-2; 7 nucleotides align to TRBD1. V dropped 4 bases and J dropped 2; count of bases not matched to a gene: 4. The CDR3 spans 14 residues. CDR1 is SGHAT, CDR2 FQNNGV, per germline. The CDR3 DNA reads TGTGCCAGCAGCTCGACAGGGCCCAACTATGGCTACACCTTC. Its translation is CASSSTGPNYGYTF.

The chain combines TRBV3-1 (or the pseudogene TRBV3-2) with TRBJ1-2; D remains unclear. The V end was cut by 1 base, the J end by 8 bases, with 11 bases between. Germline CDR1 is LGHDT and CDR2 is YNNKEL (reference sequence). There are 13 residues in the CDR3. The CDR3 reads CASSQADLKGYTF. In DNA form, the CDR3 reads TGTGCCAGCAGCCAAGCGGACTTAAAGGGCTACACCTTC.

The CDR3 coding sequence is TGTGCCAGCCTAATCCAGGGGAGCTCCTATAATTCACCCCTCCACTTT. It translates to CASLIQGSSYNSPLHF. This rearrangement joins TRBV28 to TRBJ1-6; tentatively, D is TRBD1 (6 bases). The germline V gene has CDR1 MDHEN and CDR2 SYDVKM. Between the trimmed V and J ends, which lost 8 bases and 0 bases, there was a span of 14 bases. There are 16 residues in the CDR3.

With respect to this clone: The junction shows a germline mismatch at one end, possibly a read error. This chain links TRBV6-1 with TRBJ1-1; no definite D call. Germline lookup yields CDR1 MNHNS and CDR2 SASEGT. The CDR3 has 10 residues. This CDR3 reads CASSEGMGPF. In DNA form, the CDR3 reads TGTGCCAGCAGTGAAGGAATGGGCCCCTTT.

This chain links TRBV6-5 with TRBJ2-7; D gene unclear. Trimming stripped 4 bases from V and 7 bases from J, with 14 bases between. Germline loops: CDR1 MNHEY, CDR2 SVGAGI. This CDR3 is 13 amino acids long. CDR3 DNA sequence: TGTGCCAGCAGTTCAGGCTTTTTGGGTGAGCAGTACTTC. This codes for CASSSGFLGEQYF.

This clone came up a few times. This rearrangement joins TRBV4-1 to TRBJ1-1, with D perhaps matching TRBD1 (5 bases). Deletions cut 4 bases from V and 0 bases from J, with 12 bases between. The CDR3 contains 15 residues. CDR1 and CDR2 from the germline V gene are MGHRA and YSYEKL. The CDR3, as DNA: TGCGCCAGCAGCCCGTACAGGATTCTGAACACTGAAGCTTTCTTT. Translation gives CASSPYRILNTEAFF.

This clone was counted a few times. V usage is TRBV4-1 and J usage is TRBJ2-3; D not certain. Trimming left V 0 bases short and J 9 bases short, with 13 bases between. CDR3 size: 14 residues. Per the germline V gene, CDR1 is MGHRA and CDR2 is YSYEKL. The CDR3: CASSQDEPGTTQYF. The CDR3 DNA is TGCGCCAGCAGCCAAGATGAGCCAGGAACGACGCAGTATTTT.

This rearrangement joins TRBV7-2 to TRBJ2-7, with 7 bases that match TRBD1. This CDR3 is built from 13 residues. V trimming: 4 bases; J trimming: 4 bases; junction bases outside the gene matches: 4. Germline V lookup: CDR1 SGHTA, CDR2 FQGNSA. In nucleotides, the CDR3 is TGTGCCAGCAGCTCCGGGACAGATTACGAGCAGTACTTC. Its protein is CASSSGTDYEQYF.

CDR3 loop: CASSLGDSYSGNTIYF. The CDR3 DNA is TGTGCCAGCAGCTTGGGTGACAGTTACTCTGGAAACACCATATATTTT. This chain connects TRBV5-4 to TRBJ1-3, with a possible D match to TRBD1 (5 bases). V was pared by 0 bases and J by 0 bases, with 10 bases between. The germline V gene encodes CDR1 SGHNT and CDR2 YYREEE (reference sequence). The length of the CDR3 is 16 residues.

The chain uses TRBV7-9 and TRBJ1-2; D might be TRBD1 (5 bases). Trimming took off 5 bases at V and 4 bases at J, with 11 bases between the two ends. CDR1 is SEHNR and CDR2 is FQNEAQ in the germline V gene (reference sequence). The CDR3 runs to 13 residues. The CDR3 loop is CASSLTGIYGYTF. CDR3 nucleotides: TGTGCCAGCAGCCTAACAGGAATCTATGGCTACACCTTC.

This clone was detected a few times. The chain combines TRBV9 with TRBJ2-5; 11 bases fit TRBD2. Germline V gives CDR1 SGDLS, CDR2 YYNGEE. The V segment lost 4 bases and the J segment 4 bases; nucleotides outside the gene matches: 3. The CDR3 sequence is 14 residues long. This CDR3 reads CASSTGLAGETQYF. The CDR3 DNA reads TGTGCCAGCAGCACAGGACTAGCGGGAGAGACCCAGTACTTC.

V is TRBV2 and J is TRBJ1-2; no reliable D call. The germline V gene encodes CDR1 SNHLY and CDR2 FYNNEI. There are 15 residues in the CDR3. V shed 2 bases and J shed 4 bases, with 14 bases lying between them. The DNA of the CDR3 is TGTGCCAGCAGTGAACTCGCCACCGCGTTCTATGGCTACACCTTC. Amino acids: CASSELATAFYGYTF.